These T cell receptor beta chains were read from a single sample in a study of blood T cell dynamics during melanoma immunotherapy. The assay was immunoSEQ multiplex PCR, and TCRdb's table has in-frame clones only and misses some. The profile shows over 10,000 clones, around 91% of them singletons. This sample comprised effector memory CD8+ T cells from blood, obtained from a patient treated with checkpoint blockade. All receptors derive from a human donor with melanoma. The CDR3 runs from the conserved cysteine through the conserved F or W. D genes are given only for firm matches. Rows give clone size only sometimes, using once, few, many, or a class for an expanded clone.

v_call	j_call	clone_size	d_call	cdr3_nt	cdr3_aa
TRBV19	TRBJ1-1	.	.	TGTGCCAGTAGTATAGGGAACTCTGAAGCTTTCTTT	CASSIGNSEAFF
TRBV4-1	TRBJ2-5	.	TRBD1	TGCGCCAGCAGCCAAGGGGACAGCCAAGAGACCCAGTACTTC	CASSQGDSQETQYF
TRBV2	TRBJ1-1	.	.	TGTGCCAGCAGTGAAATGCGGAACACTGAAGCTTTCTTT	CASSEMRNTEAFF
TRBV7-2	TRBJ2-7	.	TRBD1	TGTGCCAGCAGCCCAGGGAGCCGGACAGGGGATTACGAGCAGTACTTC	CASSPGSRTGDYEQYF
TRBV5-1	TRBJ2-5	.	.	TGCGCCAGCAGCTTACAGCAAGAGACCCAGTACTTC	CASSLQQETQYF
TRBV19	TRBJ1-3	once	.	TGTGCCAGTGACGACGGACTTTCTGGAAACACCATATATTTT	CASDDGLSGNTIYF
TRBV28	TRBJ2-7	.	.	TGTGCCAGCAGCCCTCCCGCCGGGTCCGCAAACTACGAGCAGTACTTC	CASSPPAGSANYEQYF
TRBV6-5	TRBJ2-1	.	TRBD1	TGTGCCAGCAGTTGGGGACAGGGGGGACACAATGAGCAGTTCTTC	CASSWGQGGHNEQFF
TRBV27	TRBJ2-1	.	TRBD2	TGTGCCAGCAGTCCTCAGGCGGGGTCGCCGGGGGGTGAGCAGTTCTTC	CASSPQAGSPGGEQFF
TRBV10-2	TRBJ2-7	.	.	TGCGCCAGCAGTGAGAGATGGGCAGGCCTTTTCCACGAGCAGTACTTC	CASSERWAGLFHEQYF
TRBV28	TRBJ2-7	.	.	TGTGCCAGCAGTTCTGTCACCTCTTACGAGCAGTACTTC	CASSSVTSYEQYF
TRBV30	TRBJ1-4	.	.	TGTGCCTGGACGGGGACAACTAATGAAAAACTGTTTTTT	CAWTGTTNEKLFF
TRBV27	TRBJ2-1	.	.	TGTGCCAGCAGTCTAGACCCCAATGAGCAGTTCTTC	CASSLDPNEQFF
TRBV19	TRBJ2-2	.	TRBD2	TGTGCCAGTAATTGGGGGGGACTAGCGGCCGGGGAGCTGTTTTTT	CASNWGGLAAGELFF
TRBV13	TRBJ1-6	.	TRBD1	TGTGCCAGCAGCTTAGGGACAGGGGGGCATAATTCACCCCTCCACTTT	CASSLGTGGHNSPLHF
TRBV4-2	TRBJ2-7	once	TRBD1	TGTGCCAGCAGCCAACCACTAAGGACAGGTCCCTACGAGCAGTACTTC	CASSQPLRTGPYEQYF
TRBV2	TRBJ2-1	.	TRBD1	TGTGCCAGCAGCGATAGCCTGACAGGGGAAAACTCCAATGAGCAGTTCTTC	CASSDSLTGENSNEQFF
TRBV18	TRBJ1-5	.	TRBD1	TGTGCCAGCTCACCACCGTTAGCAGGGGGCGGTCAGCCCCAGCATTTT	CASSPPLAGGGQPQHF
TRBV7-2	TRBJ1-1	.	.	TGTGCCAGCAGCTTAGCAGAACCCTATGAGGCTTTCTTT	CASSLAEPYEAFF
TRBV19	TRBJ1-2	.	.	TGTGCCAGTAGTATCTACGACGGGGGCATCCGGTATGGCTACACCTTC	CASSIYDGGIRYGYTF
TRBV9	TRBJ2-7	once	.	TGTGCCAGCAGCGTAGGGGACCACTCCTACGAGCAGTACTTC	CASSVGDHSYEQYF
TRBV28	TRBJ2-3	.	TRBD1	TGTGCCAGCAGTTCCCCGGGACAGCTATATACAGATACGCAGTATTTT	CASSSPGQLYTDTQYF
TRBV2	TRBJ1-1	.	.	TGTGCCAGCATTGCAGGGGCGAGCACTGAAGCTTTCTTT	CASIAGASTEAFF
TRBV4-2	TRBJ2-7	.	TRBD2	TGTGCCAGCAGCCCAACAACTAGCGGGTCCTACGAGCAGTACTTC	CASSPTTSGSYEQYF
TRBV5-3	TRBJ1-4	.	.	TGTGCCAGAAGCTTAGCCAGCAGGGGAGATGAAAAACTGTTTTTT	CARSLASRGDEKLFF
TRBV27	TRBJ2-1	.	.	TGTGCCAGCAGTTTAAGTCCTGGCGATGAGCAGTTCTTC	CASSLSPGDEQFF
TRBV9	TRBJ2-2	.	.	TGTGCCAGCAGCGTACAGGGTGGGTCCGGGGAGCTGTTTTTT	CASSVQGGSGELFF
TRBV7-9	TRBJ2-7	.	.	TGTGCCAGCAGCTCCCCCACAGTAATCTACGAGCAGTACTTC	CASSSPTVIYEQYF
TRBV27	TRBJ1-1	.	.	TGTGCCAGCAGTTTCTCTGGGCGGGTCACTGAAGCTTTCTTT	CASSFSGRVTEAFF
TRBV28	TRBJ2-7	.	TRBD2	TGTGCCAGCAGTTTCCTAGCGGGAGTACCCGAGCAGTACTTC	CASSFLAGVPEQYF
TRBV5-4	TRBJ1-1	.	.	TGTGCCAGCAGCCCGACAGGGAACACTGAAGCTTTCTTT	CASSPTGNTEAFF
TRBV7-8	TRBJ2-7	.	.	TGTGCCAGCAGCTCCAGGGTCTCCTACGAGCAGTACTTC	CASSSRVSYEQYF
TRBV19	TRBJ1-4	.	.	TGTGCCAGTAGTCCGGATGCGAGTCCTCCTGGTAATGAAAAACTGTTTTTT	CASSPDASPPGNEKLFF
TRBV7-9	TRBJ2-3	.	.	TGTGCCAGCAGCTTAGTGACGATTAAGACAGATACGCAGTATTTT	CASSLVTIKTDTQYF
TRBV7-9	TRBJ1-2	.	.	TGTGCCAGCAGCCCAGGGGTCTATGGCTACACCTTC	CASSPGVYGYTF
TRBV7-6	TRBJ2-1	.	TRBD2	TGTGCCAGCAGCACCCGACCGGGACTAGATGAGCAGTTCTTC	CASSTRPGLDEQFF
TRBV7-9	TRBJ2-7	few	.	TGTGCCAGCAGCCCGCATGGGCAGGGCATCGACGAGCAGTACTTC	CASSPHGQGIDEQYF
TRBV28	TRBJ2-2	.	.	TGTGCCAGCAGTTTTGGGTCCGTGAGCACCGGGGAGCTGTTTTTT	CASSFGSVSTGELFF
TRBV23-1	TRBJ2-7	.	.	TGCGCCAGCAGTCAAGACAGATCCTACGAGCAGTACTTC	CASSQDRSYEQYF
TRBV4-1	TRBJ2-7	.	TRBD2	TGCGCCAGCAGCCAAGATCGAACTAGCGGGACCTACGAGCAGTACTTC	CASSQDRTSGTYEQYF
TRBV5-8	TRBJ2-7	.	.	TGTGCCAGCAGTCCGTACCCCCAGGGACCCGAGCAGTACTTC	CASSPYPQGPEQYF
TRBV27	TRBJ2-5	.	.	TGTGCCAGCAGTTTAGACAGGCCACTAGGGTACCAAGAGACCCAGTACTTC	CASSLDRPLGYQETQYF
TRBV9	TRBJ2-7	.	.	TGTGCCAGCAGCGTAGCCTGGAGCTCCTACGAGCAGTACTTC	CASSVAWSSYEQYF
TRBV7-2	TRBJ1-4	.	TRBD1	TGTGCCAGCAGCTTAGGGACAGGGTTAATCAATGAAAAACTGTTTTTT	CASSLGTGLINEKLFF
TRBV19	TRBJ1-5	.	.	TGTGCCAGTAGTTCCCACAGGGATAGCAATCAGCCCCAGCATTTT	CASSSHRDSNQPQHF
TRBV28	TRBJ2-7	.	.	TGTGCCAGCAGTCCGACAGCCGCCTACGAGCAGTACTTC	CASSPTAAYEQYF
TRBV21-1	TRBJ2-7	.	.	TGTGCCAGCAGCAATGGCACAGGGGACGGCGAGCAGTACTTC	CASSNGTGDGEQYF
TRBV7-9	TRBJ1-1	.	.	TGTGCCAGCAGCTTAGCTCAAGGGCACACTGAAGCTTTCTTT	CASSLAQGHTEAFF
TRBV9	TRBJ1-1	few	TRBD1	TGTGCCAGCAGCGGGGGACAGGGGGGCACTGAAGCTTTCTTT	CASSGGQGGTEAFF
TRBV14	TRBJ1-2	.	.	TGTGCCAGCAGCCAAGATGAGGGGTACTATGGCTACACCTTC	CASSQDEGYYGYTF